Shown below are 17 T cell receptor beta chains from a single sample sequenced in a study of identical twins. TCRdb re-called the 5' RACE reads with MiXCR, one entry per CDR3 protein. The table has some 630,000 distinct CDR3 sequences, about 7% seen once. The sample also formed part of further work on yellow fever vaccine responses in identical twins.

The specimen was PBMCs. Receptors originate from a woman aged 18-35 years in good health.

The genes are TRBV14 and TRBJ1-6; D not certain. This CDR3 has 15 residues. V lost 0 bases and J lost 7, with 10 bases in between. Germline assignment: CDR1 SGHDN and CDR2 FVKESK. The CDR3 loop is CASSQDYRANSPLHF. For the CDR3, the DNA is TGTGCCAGCAGCCAAGATTATAGAGCCAATTCACCCCTCCACTTT.

The chain has TRBV12-3 or TRBV12-4 and TRBJ2-7; perhaps TRBD1 as D (6 bases). V was shortened by 5 bases and J by 1 base, with 12 bases between the two germline ends. This CDR3 spans 14 amino acids. This CDR3 is CASSPTGFSYEQYF. The CDR3 DNA is TGTGCCAGCAGTCCCACAGGGTTTTCCTACGAGCAGTACTTC.

This clonotype occurred a few times. This rearrangement joins TRBV29-1 to TRBJ2-2; TRBD2 is a possible D gene (5 bases). Germline assignment: CDR1 SQVTM and CDR2 ANQGSEA. V was cut by 0 bases and J by 6 bases, with 14 bases left in between. This CDR3 region has 15 residues. The CDR3 reads CSVEDNGVRAGELFF. The CDR3 nucleotides are TGCAGCGTTGAAGATAACGGGGTTCGCGCCGGGGAGCTGTTTTTT.

This clonotype was counted a few times. This chain joins TRBV5-6 and TRBJ1-2; a weak D match, TRBD1 (6 bases). Trimming took 4 bases from V and 5 from J, leaving 18 bases between them. Germline V gene lookup returns CDR1 SGHDT and CDR2 YYEEEE. The CDR3 extends over 15 amino acids. This CDR3 is CASSGRDTLGYGYTF. CDR3 DNA: TGTGCCAGCAGCGGCCGGGACACCCTCGGATATGGCTACACCTTC.

V usage is TRBV6-2 or TRBV6-3 and J usage is TRBJ2-4; perhaps TRBD1 as D (5 bases). The germline V gene encodes CDR1 MNHEY and CDR2 SVGEGT. With 8 bases removed from V and 6 bases from J, the gap between germline ends came to 14 bases. The CDR3 extends over 13 amino acids. CDR3 bases: TGTGCCAGCCTCTCCGACACAGGAAACATTCAGTACTTC. Residues: CASLSDTGNIQYF.

CDR3 region: CASSLSSGTSYEQYF. CDR3 sequence (DNA): TGCGCCAGCAGCTTGAGCAGCGGTACCTCCTACGAGCAGTACTTC. The chain uses TRBV5-1 and TRBJ2-7, with a possible D match to TRBD2 (5 bases). This CDR3 region has 15 residues. Deletions cut 1 base from V and 0 bases from J, with 11 bases between. The germline V gene encodes CDR1 SGHRS and CDR2 YFSETQ.

The chain combines TRBV20-1 with TRBJ2-7, with 8 bases matching TRBD1. The trim removed 5 bases at V and 7 bases at J, leaving 13 bases unmatched. Per the germline V gene, CDR1 is DFQATT and CDR2 is SNEGSKA (reference sequence). This CDR3 contains 14 residues. The CDR3 sequence: CSAAQAGGAEEQYF. CDR3 bases: TGCAGTGCTGCCCAGGCAGGGGGCGCGGAAGAGCAGTACTTC.

With respect to this clonotype: A much larger clone differs by one base, so this may be a read error. This sequence joins TRBV7-8 and TRBJ1-1, with D uncertain. The V end lost 8 bases, the J end lost 1 base, and 5 bases lay between the germline ends. Germline assignment: CDR1 SGHVS and CDR2 FQNEAQ. This CDR3 has 11 residues. The CDR3 reads CASGGNTEAFF. The CDR3 DNA reads TGTGCCAGCGGAGGGAACACTGAAGCTTTCTTT.

This clonotype was seen at least ten times. The chain combines TRBV12-3 or TRBV12-4 with TRBJ2-5; D unresolved. The germline V and J ends were trimmed by 6 bases and 5 bases, with 4 bases remaining between them. CDR3 length: 10 amino acids. The CDR3 sequence is CASSGETQYF. The CDR3 DNA reads as TGTGCCAGCAGCGGGGAGACCCAGTACTTC.

This clonotype was picked up a small number of times. This rearrangement joins TRBV29-1 to TRBJ2-7; D unresolved. Germline CDR1 is SQVTM and CDR2 is ANQGSEA. V was trimmed by 4 bases and J by 5 bases, leaving 12 bases between them. The CDR3 runs 12 residues. CDR3 residues: CSVGWSFHEQYF. CDR3 bases: TGCAGCGTTGGTTGGAGCTTCCACGAGCAGTACTTC.

Remarks on this clonotype: Compared with germline, one end of the junction differs, possibly owing to a read error. This rearrangement joins TRBV12-3 or TRBV12-4 to TRBJ2-5; 10 positions match TRBD1. The CDR3 is 18 residues long. CDR3 in amino acids: CAISLGVAAGQGLETQYF. The CDR3 DNA reads as TGTGCCATCAGTTTAGGTGTTGCGGCGGGACAGGGGTTGGAGACCCAGTACTTC.

This clonotype was seen a few times. The genes are TRBV20-1 and TRBJ2-4; D ambiguous. Germline loops: CDR1 DFQATT, CDR2 SNEGSKA (reference sequence). V was cut by 0 bases and J by 7 bases, with 4 bases left in between. The CDR3 loop spans 11 amino acids. CDR3 residues: CSARDSNIQYF. The CDR3 coding sequence is TGCAGTGCTAGAGACTCCAACATTCAGTACTTC.

Ten or more counts support this clonotype. The genes are TRBV20-1 and TRBJ2-2; the D gene is possibly TRBD1 (5 bases). V lost 1 base and J 1 base, leaving 10 bases between the germline ends. Per the germline V gene, CDR1 is DFQATT and CDR2 is SNEGSKA (reference sequence). The CDR3 loop spans 15 amino acids. The CDR3 spells CSARVAGMNTGELFF. Written as DNA, the CDR3 is TGCAGTGCTAGAGTGGCAGGGATGAACACCGGGGAGCTGTTTTTT.

The CDR3 is CAISESGTPYF. For the CDR3, the DNA is TGTGCCATCAGTGAGTCCGGGACTCCCTACTTC. This chain connects TRBV10-3 to TRBJ2-7, with D possibly matching TRBD2 (6 bases). The CDR3 totals 11 residues. Trimming left V 0 bases short and J 13 bases short, with 10 bases between. Germline assignment: CDR1 ENHRY and CDR2 SYGVKD.

CDR3 sequence (DNA): TGTGCCAGCAGGACGGAGGGGCATCGCTCCTACGAGCAGTACTTC. Translated, it gives CASRTEGHRSYEQYF. The chain joins TRBV28 to TRBJ2-7, with TRBD2 as a possible D gene (6 bases). Trimming removed 6 bases from V and 0 bases from J, with 15 bases in between. Germline values: CDR1 MDHEN, CDR2 SYDVKM. The CDR3 loop spans 15 amino acids.

In this sample, this clonotype turned up a few times. The chain recombines TRBV5-1 with TRBJ2-7; 9 bases are shared with TRBD2. The CDR3 totals 15 residues. Germline values: CDR1 SGHRS, CDR2 YFSETQ. V trimming: 4 bases; J trimming: 2 bases; junction bases outside the gene matches: 7. For the CDR3, the DNA is TGCGCCAGCAGCCCCGGACTAGCGTCAACCTACGAGCAGTACTTC. This translates into CASSPGLASTYEQYF.

There are a few counts of this clonotype. The chain employs TRBV7-6 and TRBJ2-1; weak D call: TRBD1 (6 bases). V lost 1 base and J 4 bases, leaving 20 bases between the germline ends. The CDR3 length is 18 residues. CDR1 is SGHVS, CDR2 FNYEAQ, per germline. The CDR3 DNA sequence: TGTGCCAGCAGCTTAGATTTTGAGGGGGTAAGACAATACAATGAGCAGTTCTTC. Its protein is CASSLDFEGVRQYNEQFF.